This T cell receptor beta chain stems from a study of molecular identifiers for immune sequencing clone quantification. Findings and caveats of the study: A single cell's spiked Jurkat TCR RNA was reportedly detectable among under 1.1 million naive cells.

Germline CDR1 and CDR2: MNHNY and SVGAGI (reference sequence). The CDR3 extends over 17 amino acids. The germline V and J ends were trimmed by 0 bases and 0 bases, with 14 bases remaining between them. TCRdb ran MiXCR on the PCR reads and lists one entry per CDR3 protein. The top ten hold roughly 0.8% of the sample, which has some 320,000 distinct CDR3 sequences, about a fifth seen once. This clonotype was recorded many times. Its antigen is not identified. The V call is TRBV6-6, the J call TRBJ1-1; unclear D gene. Specimen: naive CD8+ T cells from blood, with Jurkat cell RNA spiked in. The subset denotes: FACS-sorted CD8+CD4-CCR7+CD45RA+ naive T cells. The receptor comes from a human donor in good health. Some libraries in this study had Jurkat cell RNA spiked in. CDR3 region: CASSYSIPLTMNTEAFF. The CDR3 DNA reads TGTGCCAGCAGTTACTCGATCCCCCTGACTATGAACACTGAAGCTTTCTTT.